Listed here are 5 T cell receptor beta chains from one sample, sequenced in a study of blood T cell repertoires in COVID-19. Sequencing used immunoSEQ multiplex PCR; TCRdb keeps in-frame clones, though not all of them. The sample contains about 130,000 clones, approximately 87% of which appear only once. The sequencing input was peripheral blood. These receptors all come from a man aged 70 or older with active COVID-19.

The count of this clone is one. The genes are TRBV28 and TRBJ2-5; 8 bases map to TRBD1. Germline V gives CDR1 MDHEN, CDR2 SYDVKM. J was trimmed by 5 bases and V by 6 bases; bases with no gene match: 14. The CDR3 is 16 amino acids. The CDR3: CASSRRGQGPRETQYF. CDR3 bases: TGTGCCAGCAGCAGGCGCGGACAGGGCCCCCGGGAGACCCAGTACTTC.

J is TRBJ2-3 and V is TRBV27; a weak D match, TRBD2 (7 bases). CDR3 size: 14 residues. The germline gives CDR1 MNHEY, CDR2 SMNVEV (reference sequence). The ends were cut back, 3 bases at V and 4 bases at J, with 11 bases in the middle. CDR3 region: CASSFGGAADTQYF. The CDR3 region has the DNA TGTGCCAGCAGTTTTGGGGGGGCAGCAGATACGCAGTATTTT.

The rearrangement joins TRBV7-3 to TRBJ2-3; D might be TRBD2 (7 bases). The CDR3 spans 14 residues. The ends were cut back, 1 base at V and 4 bases at J, with 9 bases in the middle. CDR1 is SGHTA, CDR2 FQGTGA, per germline. Written as DNA, the CDR3 is TGTGCCAGCAGCTTAAGGGGGGGCCCAGATACGCAGTATTTT. It is translated as CASSLRGGPDTQYF.

The count of this clone is one. This sequence joins TRBV5-1 and TRBJ2-7; TRBD2 matches at 7 bases. Unmatched junction bases numbered 17, after V lost 5 bases and J lost 6 bases. This CDR3 region has 16 residues. The germline CDR1 and CDR2 sequences are SGHRS and YFSETQ. The CDR3 nucleotides read TGCGCCAGCAGGCCCTCTCTGGCGGGAGTTCCCCTCGAGCAGTACTTC. Protein product: CASRPSLAGVPLEQYF.

The chain uses TRBV28 and TRBJ1-4; 8 positions agree with TRBD1. Trimming removed 5 bases from V and 0 bases from J; junction bases left unmatched: 8. The CDR3 is made up of 17 amino acids. CDR1 and CDR2 (germline): MDHEN, SYDVKM. CDR3: CASSPPGGLTTNEKLFF. In DNA form, the CDR3 reads TGTGCCAGCAGTCCCCCAGGGGGCCTGACAACTAATGAAAAACTGTTTTTT.